The present T cell receptor beta chain was sequenced within a study of response to subunit inactivated influenza vaccine. General observations from the study: That few new T cells are recruited by each seasonal influenza vaccination was the authors' suggestion.

The germline CDR1 and CDR2 sequences are MDHEN and SYDVKM. CDR3 length: 13 residues. V lost 8 bases and J 6 bases, leaving 14 bases between the germline ends. This clonotype has just a few counts. What it recognizes is unknown. TCRdb ran MiXCR on the RT-PCR reads and lists one entry per CDR3 protein. The sample holds more than 450,000 distinct CDR3 sequences, over 9.5% seen once. This clonotype was obtained from a man aged 45-65 years who received an inactivated influenza vaccine. The starting material was PBMCs from blood, obtained on the day of vaccination. The chain recombines TRBV28 with TRBJ2-4; TRBD1 or TRBD2 may be the D gene (5 bases each). The CDR3, as DNA: TGTGCCAGCGGGGAGACAGTAGGAAACATTCAGTACTTC. Translating gives CASGETVGNIQYF. Using reference TRBV28 and TRBJ2-4 for the parts outside the CDR3, the full variable domain is DVKVTQSSRYLVKRTGEKVFLECVQDMDHENMFWYRQDPGLGLRLIYFSYDVKMKEKGDIPEGYSVSREKKERFSLILESASTNQTSMYLCASGETVGNIQYFGAGTRLSVL.